These 29 T cell receptor beta chains originate from one sample sequenced in a study of CD8+ T cells in alopecia areata. Extracted RNA was reverse transcribed, and the resulting cDNA served as sequencing template. Assay: immunoSEQ multiplex PCR; the TCRdb copy retains only in-frame clones and omits some. The profile shows about 64,000 clones, roughly 46% of them singletons. Sequenced input: NKG2D-low CD8+ T cells sorted from blood. The source is a human donor with alopecia areata.

This chain uses TRBV5-1 with TRBJ2-7, with no clear D. Germline V gives CDR1 SGHRS, CDR2 YFSETQ. The V and J ends lost 1 base and 6 bases respectively, with 8 bases between them. The CDR3 is made up of 12 amino acids. This CDR3 reads CASSLNQREQYF. CDR3 nucleotides: TGCGCCAGCAGCTTGAACCAACGCGAGCAGTACTTC. The whole variable domain, filled in from reference TRBV5-1 and TRBJ2-7, reads KAGVTQTPRYLIKTRGQQVTLSCSPISGHRSVSWYQQTPGQGLQFLFEYFSETQRNKGNFPGRFSGRQFSNSRSEMNVSTLELGDSALYLCASSLNQREQYFGPGTRLTVT.

Details on this clone: The junction and the germline gene differ at one end; a read error may be behind it. Other DNA sequences in this specimen translate into the identical CDR3. This sequence joins TRBV5-1 and TRBJ2-7, with D perhaps TRBD1 (6 bases). This CDR3 region has 12 residues. CDR1 SGHRS and CDR2 YFSETQ come from the germline V gene. Here the CDR3 reads CASSLGAREQYF. In DNA form, the CDR3 reads TGTGCCAGCAGCTTGGGGGCTCGGGAGCAGTACTTC.

The chain couples TRBV7-9 to TRBJ2-3, with 7 bases aligning to TRBD1. The ends lost 5 bases at V and 14 bases at J; junction bases unmatched: 13. CDR1 and CDR2 (germline): SEHNR, FQNEAQ (reference sequence). There are 13 residues in the CDR3. The DNA for the CDR3 is TGTGCCAGCAGCAAAGAGGGCCGGGACAGAGGGTATTTT. It is translated as CASSKEGRDRGYF.

The chain recombines TRBV29-1 with TRBJ2-7, with 8 bases lining up with TRBD1. The DNA matches TRBJ2-1 better at its end, which makes the J call doubtful. The length of the CDR3 is 14 residues. Germline assignment: CDR1 SQVTM and CDR2 ANQGSEA. The CDR3: CSVGSGGPYNEQFF. CDR3 DNA: TGCAGCGTTGGCTCAGGGGGCCCCTACAATGAGCAGTTCTTC.

This chain uses TRBV11-2 with TRBJ2-7; no clear D. V dropped 0 bases and J dropped 0 bases, with 6 bases sitting between them. The CDR3 sequence is 14 residues long. Looked up from germline, CDR1 is SGHAT and CDR2 is FQNNGV. The CDR3 DNA follows: TGTGCCAGCAGCTTAGAATCCAGCTCCTACGAGCAGTACTTC. Its translation is CASSLESSSYEQYF.

The rearrangement uses TRBV6-5 and TRBJ2-4; D not certain. The germline V and J ends were trimmed by 0 bases and 0 bases, with 9 bases remaining between them. This CDR3 spans 16 amino acids. The germline CDR1 and CDR2 sequences are MNHEY and SVGAGI. Here the CDR3 DNA reads TGTGCCAGCAGTTACTCTATTCGGCTAGCCAAAAACATTCAGTACTTC. Its translation is CASSYSIRLAKNIQYF.

This clone has just a few counts. The chain joins TRBV19 to TRBJ1-1; D is undetermined. The V gene's germline CDR1 is LNHDA and CDR2 SQIVND (reference sequence). The CDR3 covers 14 residues. Trimming took off 5 bases at V and 4 bases at J, with 14 bases between the two ends. The CDR3, as DNA: TGTGCCAGTAGTCTTTCCTCAGGTGGCACTGAAGCTTTCTTT. Translated: CASSLSSGGTEAFF. Drawing the rest from reference TRBV19 and TRBJ1-1, the complete variable domain is DGGITQSPKYLFRKEGQNVTLSCEQNLNHDAMYWYRQDPGQGLRLIYYSQIVNDFQKGDIAEGYSVSREKKESFPLTVTSAQKNPTAFYLCASSLSSGGTEAFFGQGTRLTVV.

V and J are TRBV7-9 and TRBJ2-1, with 8 nucleotides matching TRBD1. CDR3 length: 14 amino acids. The V segment lost 0 bases and the J segment 9 bases; nucleotides outside the gene matches: 4. Germline V gene lookup returns CDR1 SEHNR and CDR2 FQNEAQ (reference sequence). The CDR3 protein is CASSLATGTGEQFF. In DNA form, the CDR3 reads TGTGCCAGCAGCTTAGCGACAGGGACAGGTGAGCAGTTCTTC.

This clone was picked up a small number of times. V gene TRBV27 combines with J gene TRBJ2-6; no definite D call. V gave up 3 bases and J gave up 0 bases, with 6 bases separating them. The germline V gene encodes CDR1 MNHEY and CDR2 SMNVEV (reference sequence). The CDR3 is 15 amino acids. CDR3 region: CASSFQYSGANVLTF. The CDR3 coding sequence is TGTGCCAGCAGTTTCCAGTACTCTGGGGCCAACGTCCTGACTTTC.

This clone was seen a few times. The genes are TRBV19 and TRBJ1-5; 8 nucleotides align to TRBD1. J lost 3 bases, V lost 7 bases, and 5 bases had no gene match. This CDR3 is built from 14 residues. CDR1 is LNHDA and CDR2 is SQIVND in the germline V gene (reference sequence). CDR3 sequence (DNA): TGTGCCAGTAACCAGGGACAGGACAATCAGCCCCAGCATTTT. Translation gives CASNQGQDNQPQHF.

This clone has just a few counts. V usage is TRBV27 and J usage is TRBJ2-1, with TRBD2 matching over 11 bases. CDR1 and CDR2 from the germline V gene are MNHEY and SMNVEV (reference sequence). CDR3 length equals 18 residues. Losses at the gene ends were 2 bases for V and 4 bases for J; bases not matched to a gene: 10. The CDR3 coding sequence is TGTGCCAGCAGTTTACTCAACCCACTAGCGGGGGCTTACAATGAGCAGTTCTTC. Translating gives CASSLLNPLAGAYNEQFF.

The sample holds a few counts of this clone. The chain carries TRBV28 and TRBJ2-7, with 9 nucleotides matching TRBD2. Looked up from germline, CDR1 is MDHEN and CDR2 is SYDVKM. With V trimmed by 5 bases and J by 3 bases, 8 bases remained unmatched. This CDR3 is 15 amino acids long. DNA for the CDR3: TGTGCCAGCAGTCCAACGGGTAGCGGGAGCTACGAGCAGTACTTC. It yields the protein CASSPTGSGSYEQYF. Based on the CDR3 plus reference TRBV28 and TRBJ2-7, the full variable domain is DVKVTQSSRYLVKRTGEKVFLECVQDMDHENMFWYRQDPGLGLRLIYFSYDVKMKEKGDIPEGYSVSREKKERFSLILESASTNQTSMYLCASSPTGSGSYEQYFGPGTRLTVT.

Points on this clone: Other DNA variants within this sample encode the same CDR3. The rearrangement uses TRBV29-1 and TRBJ1-1, with TRBD1 as a possible D gene (5 bases). Germline lookup yields CDR1 SQVTM and CDR2 ANQGSEA. With 1 base removed from V and 14 bases from J, the gap between germline ends came to 20 bases. The CDR3 length is 13 residues. This chain's CDR3 is CSVEGGRKGLAFF. The CDR3, as DNA: TGCAGCGTTGAAGGGGGCAGGAAGGGATTAGCCTTCTTT.

This clone was counted only a few times. The rearrangement joins TRBV7-9 to TRBJ2-3; D could derive from TRBD1 or TRBD2 (5 bases each). V lost 3 bases to trimming and J lost 0 bases, with 10 bases between them. The CDR3 sequence is 15 residues long. Looked up from germline, CDR1 is SEHNR and CDR2 is FQNEAQ (reference sequence). This CDR3 reads CASSFPGPSTDTQYF. The DNA of the CDR3 is TGTGCCAGCAGCTTCCCGGGACCCAGCACAGATACGCAGTATTTT.

The chain has TRBV27 and TRBJ1-4; D not certain. CDR3 size: 15 residues. Germline V gives CDR1 MNHEY, CDR2 SMNVEV (reference sequence). Trimming removed 2 bases from V and 0 bases from J, with 7 bases in between. CDR3 DNA: TGTGCCAGCAGTTTACTCCGTCCAACTAATGAAAAACTGTTTTTT. It encodes CASSLLRPTNEKLFF.

This rearrangement joins TRBV5-1 to TRBJ2-5; 7 bases line up with TRBD1. Trimming cost V 0 bases and J 0 bases; bases outside gene matches: 5. The CDR3 runs to 16 residues. Germline V lookup: CDR1 SGHRS, CDR2 YFSETQ. The CDR3 here is CASSLEGQKYQETQYF. Written as DNA, the CDR3 is TGCGCCAGCAGCTTGGAGGGACAGAAGTACCAAGAGACCCAGTACTTC.

The chain carries TRBV18 and TRBJ2-1; D assignment may be TRBD1 or TRBD2 (5 bases each). The CDR3 extends over 17 amino acids. Trimming took 3 bases from V and 4 from J, leaving 19 bases between them. Germline loops: CDR1 KGHSH, CDR2 LQKENI. Here the CDR3 DNA reads TGTGCCAGCTCACCCGGTGGAGCGGTACAGGCGTACAATGAGCAGTTCTTC. Its translation: CASSPGGAVQAYNEQFF.

The chain uses TRBV7-8 and TRBJ2-7, with TRBD2 identical over 7 bases. The CDR3 consists of 13 residues. Germline CDR1 SGHVS, CDR2 FQNEAQ. V was pared by 2 bases and J by 6 bases, with 4 bases of the junction left unmatched. This CDR3 reads CASSLPGGTEQYF. CDR3 DNA sequence: TGTGCCAGCAGCTTACCGGGGGGAACCGAGCAGTACTTC.

The rearrangement joins TRBV6-6 to TRBJ2-7, with 7 bases identical to TRBD1. The CDR3 has 13 amino acids. Trimming took 6 bases from V and 5 from J; bases not matched to a gene: 7. Germline lookup yields CDR1 MNHNY and CDR2 SVGAGI (reference sequence). CDR3 bases: TGTGCCAGCAGCAACAGGGGTCGCGACGAGCAGTACTTC. Translating gives CASSNRGRDEQYF.

The chain employs TRBV4-1 and TRBJ1-5; D not resolved. The CDR3 is made up of 14 amino acids. Trimming stripped 0 bases from V and 6 bases from J, with 9 bases between. The V gene's germline CDR1 is MGHRA and CDR2 YSYEKL. Here the CDR3 reads CASSQENGIQPQHF. As DNA, the CDR3 is TGCGCCAGCAGCCAAGAGAACGGGATTCAGCCCCAGCATTTT.

The rearrangement uses TRBV27 and TRBJ2-1, with 8 nucleotides matching TRBD2. From germline, CDR1 is MNHEY and CDR2 SMNVEV (reference sequence). This CDR3 region has 16 residues. V was pared by 5 bases and J by 3 bases, with 9 bases of the junction left unmatched. CDR3 in amino acids: CASSQAATSDYNEQFF. For the CDR3, the DNA is TGTGCCAGCAGTCAGGCCGCGACTAGCGACTACAATGAGCAGTTCTTC.

The chain uses TRBV19 and TRBJ2-4, with 7 bases aligning to TRBD1. CDR1 LNHDA and CDR2 SQIVND come from the germline V gene (reference sequence). This CDR3 contains 13 residues. V lost 6 bases and J lost 4; bases outside the gene matches: 3. CDR3 nucleotides: TGTGCCAGTAGGACGGACAGGAAAAACATTCAGTACTTC. Its translation is CASRTDRKNIQYF.

The V gene is TRBV4-3, the J gene TRBJ2-7; D unresolved. The germline gives CDR1 LGHNA, CDR2 YSLEER. V was cut by 0 bases and J by 5 bases, with 11 bases left in between. CDR3 length: 14 residues. For the CDR3, the DNA is TGCGCCAGCAGCCAAGATGCCTCGGGTGACGAGCAGTACTTC. It translates to CASSQDASGDEQYF.

The chain employs TRBV11-2 and TRBJ2-7; no reliable D call. From germline, CDR1 is SGHAT and CDR2 FQNNGV. The V and J ends lost 1 base and 3 bases respectively, with 7 bases between them. This CDR3 has 13 residues. The CDR3, as DNA: TGTGCCAGCAGCTTAGGGTGGGGCTACGAGCAGTACTTC. Its protein product is CASSLGWGYEQYF.

This clone turned up a few times. This rearrangement joins TRBV7-9 to TRBJ2-7; TRBD1 matches 8 bases. V trimming: 5 bases; J trimming: 3 bases; junction bases outside the gene matches: 6. There are 14 residues in the CDR3. CDR1 and CDR2 (germline): SEHNR, FQNEAQ (reference sequence). The CDR3: CASSTRTGHYEQYF. CDR3 DNA sequence: TGTGCCAGCAGCACCCGGACAGGGCACTACGAGCAGTACTTC.

This sequence joins TRBV4-1 and TRBJ1-1, with D unclear. The CDR3 runs 11 residues. Germline loops: CDR1 MGHRA, CDR2 YSYEKL. Deletions cut 4 bases from V and 5 bases from J, with 5 bases between. The CDR3: CASSRGTEAFF. The CDR3 DNA reads TGCGCCAGCAGCCGCGGGACTGAAGCTTTCTTT.

V is TRBV7-9 and J is TRBJ1-2; possible D gene TRBD1, 5 bases. The CDR3 runs 13 residues. Germline CDR1 reads SEHNR; CDR2 reads FQNEAQ (reference sequence). The V gene lost 1 base and the J gene lost 7 bases, with 10 bases spanning the gap. DNA for the CDR3: TGTGCCAGCAGCTTAGGGGCAGGGTCTGGCTACACCTTC. Translated, it gives CASSLGAGSGYTF.

This clone showed up just a few times. The CDR3 sequence is CASSNRQGSIYEQYF. As DNA, the CDR3 is TGTGCCAGTAGTAACCGACAGGGGTCGATCTACGAGCAGTACTTC. J is TRBJ2-7 and V is TRBV19, with 8 bases matching TRBD1. Germline V gene data show CDR1 as LNHDA and CDR2 as SQIVND (reference sequence). This CDR3 has 15 residues. Losses at the gene ends were 4 bases for V and 3 bases for J; bases not matched to a gene: 8.

The V and J genes are TRBV28 and TRBJ1-1; 8 bases are a match to TRBD1. The junction had 4 bases not matched to a gene; V was cut back by 2 bases and J by 2 bases. The germline V gene encodes CDR1 MDHEN and CDR2 SYDVKM. The CDR3 contains 15 residues. CDR3 residues: CASSLTQGGNTEAFF. The CDR3 DNA follows: TGTGCCAGCAGTTTAACACAGGGGGGAAACACTGAAGCTTTCTTT.